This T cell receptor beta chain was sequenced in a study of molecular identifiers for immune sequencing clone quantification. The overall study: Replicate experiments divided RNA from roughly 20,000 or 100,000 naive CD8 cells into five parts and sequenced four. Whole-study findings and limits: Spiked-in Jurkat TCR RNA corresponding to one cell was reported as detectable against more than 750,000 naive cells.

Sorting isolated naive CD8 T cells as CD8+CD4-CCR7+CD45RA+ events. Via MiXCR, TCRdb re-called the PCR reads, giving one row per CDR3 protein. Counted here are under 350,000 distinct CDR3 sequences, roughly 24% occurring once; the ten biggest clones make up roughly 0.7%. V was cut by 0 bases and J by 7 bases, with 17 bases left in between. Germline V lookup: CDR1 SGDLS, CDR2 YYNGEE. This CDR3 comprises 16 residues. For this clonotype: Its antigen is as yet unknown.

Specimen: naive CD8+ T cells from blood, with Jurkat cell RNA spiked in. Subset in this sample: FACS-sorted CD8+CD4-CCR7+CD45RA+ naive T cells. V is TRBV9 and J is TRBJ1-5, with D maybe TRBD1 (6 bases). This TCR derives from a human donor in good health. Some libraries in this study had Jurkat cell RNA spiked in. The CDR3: CASSVVGDSGGQPQHF. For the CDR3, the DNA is TGTGCCAGCAGCGTAGTGGGTGACAGTGGGGGCCAGCCCCAGCATTTT.